This entry describes one T cell receptor (beta chain). The sample originates from a study of cytomegalovirus exposure and HLA in healthy donors. PCR primers comprised 60 Vbeta and 13 Jbeta primers. The data were produced by immunoSEQ multiplex PCR, yet TCRdb's version contains in-frame clones alone and is incomplete. The table includes 200,000 to 250,000 clones, almost 85% detected once. V lost 0 bases, J lost 2 bases, and 26 bases lay in between. The germline CDR1 and CDR2 sequences are LGHNA and YSLEER. The CDR3 consists of 20 residues. The clonotype was recovered from a woman aged 40 to 50 in good health and CMV-seronegative. The V and J genes are TRBV4-3 and TRBJ2-7; perhaps TRBD2 as D (6 bases). Material for sequencing was PBMCs. CDR3 loop: CASSQEAPAYLAQETYEQYF. The DNA of the CDR3 is TGCGCCAGCAGCCAAGAGGCCCCCGCTTACCTAGCGCAAGAGACCTACGAGCAGTACTTC.